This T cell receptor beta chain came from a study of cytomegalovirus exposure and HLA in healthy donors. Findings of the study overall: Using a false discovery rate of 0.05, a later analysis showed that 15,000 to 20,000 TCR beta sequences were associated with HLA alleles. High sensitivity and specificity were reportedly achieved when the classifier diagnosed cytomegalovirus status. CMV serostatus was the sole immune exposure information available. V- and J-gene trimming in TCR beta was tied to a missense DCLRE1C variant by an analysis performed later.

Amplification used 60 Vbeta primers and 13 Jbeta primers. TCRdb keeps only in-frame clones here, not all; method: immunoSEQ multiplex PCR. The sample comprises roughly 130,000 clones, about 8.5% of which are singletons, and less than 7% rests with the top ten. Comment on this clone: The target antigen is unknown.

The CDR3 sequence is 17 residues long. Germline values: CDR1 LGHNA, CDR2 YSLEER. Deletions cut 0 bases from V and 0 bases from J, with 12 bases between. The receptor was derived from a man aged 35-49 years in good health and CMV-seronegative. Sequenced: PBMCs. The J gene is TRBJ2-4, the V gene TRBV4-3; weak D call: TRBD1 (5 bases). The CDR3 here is CASSQEVRAGAKNIQYF. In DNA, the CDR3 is TGCGCCAGCAGCCAAGAAGTCAGGGCCGGAGCCAAAAACATTCAGTACTTC.